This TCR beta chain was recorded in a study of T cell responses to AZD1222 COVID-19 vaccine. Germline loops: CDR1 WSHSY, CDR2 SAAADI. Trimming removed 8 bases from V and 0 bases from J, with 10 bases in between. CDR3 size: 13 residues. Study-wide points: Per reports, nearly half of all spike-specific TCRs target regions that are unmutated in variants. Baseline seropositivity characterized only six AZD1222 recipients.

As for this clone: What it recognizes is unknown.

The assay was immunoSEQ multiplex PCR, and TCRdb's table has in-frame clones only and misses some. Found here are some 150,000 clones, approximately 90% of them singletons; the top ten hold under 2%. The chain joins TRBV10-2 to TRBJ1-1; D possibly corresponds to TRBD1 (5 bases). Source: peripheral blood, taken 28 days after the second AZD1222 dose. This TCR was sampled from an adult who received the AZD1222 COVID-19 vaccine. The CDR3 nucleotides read TGCGCCAGCCGCCGGGGCTTGAACACTGAAGCTTTCTTT. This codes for CASRRGLNTEAFF.